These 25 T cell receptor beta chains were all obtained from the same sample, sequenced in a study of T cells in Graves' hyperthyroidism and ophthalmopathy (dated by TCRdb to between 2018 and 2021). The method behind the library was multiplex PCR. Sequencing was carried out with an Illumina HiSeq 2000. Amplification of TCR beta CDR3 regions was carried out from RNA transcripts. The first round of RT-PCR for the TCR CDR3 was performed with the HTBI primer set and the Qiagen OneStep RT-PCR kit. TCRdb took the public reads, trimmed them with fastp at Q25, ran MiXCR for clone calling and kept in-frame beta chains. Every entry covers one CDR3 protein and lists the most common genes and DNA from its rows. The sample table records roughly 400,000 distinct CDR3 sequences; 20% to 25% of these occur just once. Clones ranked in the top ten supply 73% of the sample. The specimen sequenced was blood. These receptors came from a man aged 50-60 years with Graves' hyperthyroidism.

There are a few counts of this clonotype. The CDR3 region is CASSVRGLTQETQYF. The CDR3 bases are TGTGCCAGCAGCGTAAGAGGGCTTACCCAAGAGACCCAGTACTTC. This chain links TRBV9 with TRBJ2-5, with D possibly matching TRBD2 (5 bases). The CDR3 covers 15 residues. V lost 1 base, J lost 1 base, and 11 bases lay in between. Germline lookup yields CDR1 SGDLS and CDR2 YYNGEE.

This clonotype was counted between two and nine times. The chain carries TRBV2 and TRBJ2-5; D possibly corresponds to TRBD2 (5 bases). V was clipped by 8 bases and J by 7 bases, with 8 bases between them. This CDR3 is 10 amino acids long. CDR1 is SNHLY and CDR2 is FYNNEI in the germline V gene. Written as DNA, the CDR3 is TGTGCCAGCCTAGCCGGGACCCAGTACTTC. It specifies CASLAGTQYF.

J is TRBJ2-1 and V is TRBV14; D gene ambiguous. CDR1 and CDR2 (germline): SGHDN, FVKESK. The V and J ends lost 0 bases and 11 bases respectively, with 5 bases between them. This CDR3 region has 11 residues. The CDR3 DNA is TGTGCCAGCAGCCAAGAAAATAAGCAGTTCTTC. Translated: CASSQENKQFF.

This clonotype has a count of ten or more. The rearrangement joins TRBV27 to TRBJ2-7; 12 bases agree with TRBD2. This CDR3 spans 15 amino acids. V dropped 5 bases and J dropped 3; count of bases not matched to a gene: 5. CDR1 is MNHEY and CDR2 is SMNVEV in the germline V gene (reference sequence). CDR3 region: CASSPRTSGNYEQYF. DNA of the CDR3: TGTGCCAGCAGTCCCCGGACTAGCGGGAACTACGAGCAGTACTTC.

The CDR3 DNA follows: TGTGCCAGCAGTTTAAGAGACAGTCGAGATGAAAAACTGTTTTTT. Amino acid sequence: CASSLRDSRDEKLFF. The V call is TRBV12-3 or TRBV12-4, the J call TRBJ1-4; D perhaps matches TRBD1 (5 bases). The CDR3 has 15 amino acids. V gave up 2 bases and J gave up 6 bases, with 13 bases separating them.

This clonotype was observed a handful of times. The CDR3 is CASSARTGSSGNTIYF. CDR3 bases: TGTGCCAGCAGTGCTAGGACAGGAAGCTCTGGAAACACCATATATTTT. The chain recombines TRBV6-1 with TRBJ1-3; 7 bases align to TRBD1. The trim removed 4 bases at V and 0 bases at J, leaving 6 bases unmatched. Germline V CDR1 and CDR2: MNHNS, SASEGT. This CDR3 comprises 16 residues.

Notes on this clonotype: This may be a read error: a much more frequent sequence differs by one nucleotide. This CDR3 is CASSQGLGTQYF. The DNA of the CDR3 is TGTGCCAGCAGCCAAGGGTTGGGTACGCAGTATTTT. The chain uses TRBV3-1 and TRBJ2-3, with D uncertain. The CDR3 extends over 12 amino acids. The germline V gene has CDR1 LGHDT and CDR2 YNNKEL (reference sequence). The V and J ends lost 1 base and 8 bases respectively, with 7 bases between them.

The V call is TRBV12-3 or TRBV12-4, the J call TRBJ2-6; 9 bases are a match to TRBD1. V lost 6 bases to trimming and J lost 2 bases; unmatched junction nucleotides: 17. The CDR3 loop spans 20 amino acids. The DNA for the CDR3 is TGTGCCAGCAGCCCTCGTACCGGGACAGGGCTCTATGCTGGGGCCAACGTCCTGACTTTC. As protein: CASSPRTGTGLYAGANVLTF.

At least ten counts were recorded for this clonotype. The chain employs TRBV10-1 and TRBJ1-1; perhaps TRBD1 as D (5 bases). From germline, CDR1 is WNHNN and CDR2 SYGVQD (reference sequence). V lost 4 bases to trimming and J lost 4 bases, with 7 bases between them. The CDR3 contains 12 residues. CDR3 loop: CASSAGGTEAFF. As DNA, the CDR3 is TGCGCCAGCAGTGCCGGGGGCACTGAAGCTTTCTTT.

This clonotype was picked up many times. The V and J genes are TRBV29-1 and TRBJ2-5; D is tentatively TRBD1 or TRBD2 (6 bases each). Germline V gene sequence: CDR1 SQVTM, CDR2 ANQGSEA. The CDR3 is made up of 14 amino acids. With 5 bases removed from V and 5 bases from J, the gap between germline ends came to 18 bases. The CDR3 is CSVLGGLKRETQYF. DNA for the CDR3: TGCAGCGTTCTCGGGGGCCTCAAACGGGAGACCCAGTACTTC.

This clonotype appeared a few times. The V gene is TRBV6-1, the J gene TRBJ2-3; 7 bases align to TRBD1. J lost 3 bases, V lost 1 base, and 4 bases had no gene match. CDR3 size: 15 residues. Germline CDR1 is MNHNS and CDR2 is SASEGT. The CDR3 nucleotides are TGTGCCAGCAGTGAAGAGGCAGGGGGTACAGATACGCAGTATTTT. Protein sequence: CASSEEAGGTDTQYF.

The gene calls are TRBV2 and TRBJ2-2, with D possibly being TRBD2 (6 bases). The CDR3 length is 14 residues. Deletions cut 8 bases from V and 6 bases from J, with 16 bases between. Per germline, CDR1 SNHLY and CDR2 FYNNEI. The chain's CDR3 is CASLEAGGPGELFF. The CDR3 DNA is TGTGCCAGCCTGGAGGCCGGGGGACCCGGGGAGCTGTTTTTT.

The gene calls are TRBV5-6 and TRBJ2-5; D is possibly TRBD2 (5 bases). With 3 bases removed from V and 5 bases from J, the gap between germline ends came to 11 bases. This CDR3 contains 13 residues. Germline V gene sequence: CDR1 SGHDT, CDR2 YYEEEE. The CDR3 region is CASSSGSRETQYF. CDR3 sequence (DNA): TGTGCCAGCAGCTCGGGATCCAGGGAGACCCAGTACTTC.

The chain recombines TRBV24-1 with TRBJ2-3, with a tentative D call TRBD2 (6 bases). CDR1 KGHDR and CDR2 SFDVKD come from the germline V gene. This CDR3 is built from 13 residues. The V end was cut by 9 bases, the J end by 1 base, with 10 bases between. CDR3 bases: TGTGCCACCCGGGACTCCCGCACAGATACGCAGTATTTT. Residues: CATRDSRTDTQYF.

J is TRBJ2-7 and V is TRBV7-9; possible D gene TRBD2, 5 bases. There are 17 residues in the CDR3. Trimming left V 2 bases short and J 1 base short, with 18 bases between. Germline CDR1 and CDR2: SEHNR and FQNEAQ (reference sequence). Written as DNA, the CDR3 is TGTGCCAGCAGCTTATGGGTGGTGGAGCGGAAATCCTACGAGCAGTACTTC. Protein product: CASSLWVVERKSYEQYF.

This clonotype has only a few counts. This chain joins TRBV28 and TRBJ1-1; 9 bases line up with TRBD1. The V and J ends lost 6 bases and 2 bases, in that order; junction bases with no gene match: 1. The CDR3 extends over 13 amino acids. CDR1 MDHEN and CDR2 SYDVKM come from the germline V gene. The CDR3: CASRDRGNTEAFF. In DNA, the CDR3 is TGTGCCAGCAGGGACAGGGGAAACACTGAAGCTTTCTTT.

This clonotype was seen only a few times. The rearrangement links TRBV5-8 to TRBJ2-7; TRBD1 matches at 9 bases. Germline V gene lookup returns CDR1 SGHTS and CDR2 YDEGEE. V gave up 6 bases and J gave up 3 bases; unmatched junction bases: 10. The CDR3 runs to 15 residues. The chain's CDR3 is CASIPTGQGSYEQYF. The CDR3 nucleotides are TGTGCCAGCATTCCTACAGGACAGGGGAGCTACGAGCAGTACTTC.

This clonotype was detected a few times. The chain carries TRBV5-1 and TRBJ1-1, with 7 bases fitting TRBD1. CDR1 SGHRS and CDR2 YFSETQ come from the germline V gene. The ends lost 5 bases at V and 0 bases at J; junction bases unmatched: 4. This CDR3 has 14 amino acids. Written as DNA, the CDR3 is TGCGCCAGCAGAGGAGGGGGCATGAACACTGAAGCTTTCTTT. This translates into CASRGGGMNTEAFF.

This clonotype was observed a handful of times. CDR3 loop: CASRKTGNFEETQYF. CDR3 nucleotides: TGTGCCAGCAGGAAGACAGGGAATTTCGAGGAGACCCAGTACTTC. This chain connects TRBV12-3 or TRBV12-4 to TRBJ2-5; 7 nucleotides align to TRBD1. After removal of 6 bases from V and 5 bases from J, the junction contained 12 bases not matched to a gene. This CDR3 contains 15 residues.

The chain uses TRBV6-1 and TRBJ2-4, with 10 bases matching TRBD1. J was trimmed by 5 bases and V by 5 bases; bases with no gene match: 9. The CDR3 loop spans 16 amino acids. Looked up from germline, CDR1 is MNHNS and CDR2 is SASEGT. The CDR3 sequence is CASSPPLGTGENIQYF. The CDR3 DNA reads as TGTGCCAGCAGTCCGCCCCTAGGGACAGGGGAAAACATTCAGTACTTC.

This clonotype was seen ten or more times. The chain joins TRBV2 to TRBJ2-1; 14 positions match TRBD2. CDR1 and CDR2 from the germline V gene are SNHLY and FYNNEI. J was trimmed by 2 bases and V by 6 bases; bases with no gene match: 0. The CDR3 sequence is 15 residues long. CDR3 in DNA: TGTGCCAGCAGGGGACTAGCGGGAGCCTACAATGAGCAGTTCTTC. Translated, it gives CASRGLAGAYNEQFF. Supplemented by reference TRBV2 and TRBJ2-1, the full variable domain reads EPEVTQTPSHQVTQMGQEVILRCVPISNHLYFYWYRQILGQKVEFLVSFYNNEISEKSEIFDDQFSVERPDGSNFTLKIRSTKLEDSAMYFCASRGLAGAYNEQFFGPGTRLTVL.

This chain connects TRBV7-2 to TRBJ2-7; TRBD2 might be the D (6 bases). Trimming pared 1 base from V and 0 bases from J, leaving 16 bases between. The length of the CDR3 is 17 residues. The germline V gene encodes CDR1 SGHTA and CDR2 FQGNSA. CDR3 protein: CASSLDPRGLLSYEQYF. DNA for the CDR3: TGTGCCAGCAGCTTAGACCCGCGGGGCTTACTCTCCTACGAGCAGTACTTC. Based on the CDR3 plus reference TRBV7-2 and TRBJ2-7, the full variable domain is GAGVSQSPSNKVTEKGKDVELRCDPISGHTALYWYRQSLGQGLEFLIYFQGNSAPDKSGLPSDRFSAERTGGSVSTLTIQRTQQEDSAVYLCASSLDPRGLLSYEQYFGPGTRLTVT.

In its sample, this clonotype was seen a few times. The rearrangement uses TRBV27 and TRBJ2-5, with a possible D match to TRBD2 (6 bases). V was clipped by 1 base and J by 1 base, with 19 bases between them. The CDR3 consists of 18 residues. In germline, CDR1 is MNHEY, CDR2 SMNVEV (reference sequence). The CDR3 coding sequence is TGTGCCAGCAGTTTATGTAGCGGCTATCGATCGGTCCAAGAGACCCAGTACTTC. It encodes CASSLCSGYRSVQETQYF.

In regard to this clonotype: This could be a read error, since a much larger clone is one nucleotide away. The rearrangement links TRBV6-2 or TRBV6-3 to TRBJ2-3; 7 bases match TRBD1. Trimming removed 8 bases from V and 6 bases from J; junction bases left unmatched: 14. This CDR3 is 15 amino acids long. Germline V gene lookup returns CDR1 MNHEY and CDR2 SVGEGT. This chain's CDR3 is CASGMGRQGRDTQYF. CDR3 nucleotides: TGTGCCAGCGGTATGGGGAGACAGGGTAGGGATACGCAGTATTTT.

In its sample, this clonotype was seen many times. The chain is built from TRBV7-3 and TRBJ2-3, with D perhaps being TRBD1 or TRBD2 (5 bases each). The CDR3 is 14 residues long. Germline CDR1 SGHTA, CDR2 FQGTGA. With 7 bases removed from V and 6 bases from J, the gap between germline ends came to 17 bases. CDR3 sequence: CASIQTLGADTQYF. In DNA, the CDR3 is TGTGCCAGCATCCAGACCCTCGGGGCGGATACGCAGTATTTT.